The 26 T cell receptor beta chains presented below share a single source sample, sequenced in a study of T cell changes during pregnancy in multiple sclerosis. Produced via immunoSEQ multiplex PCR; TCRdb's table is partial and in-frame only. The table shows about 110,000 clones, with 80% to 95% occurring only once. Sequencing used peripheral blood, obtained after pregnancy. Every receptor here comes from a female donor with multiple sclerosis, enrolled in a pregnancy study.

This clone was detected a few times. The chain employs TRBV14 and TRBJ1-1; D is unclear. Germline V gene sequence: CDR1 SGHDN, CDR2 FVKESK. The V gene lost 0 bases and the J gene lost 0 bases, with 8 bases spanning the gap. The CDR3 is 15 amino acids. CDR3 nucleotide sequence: TGTGCCAGCAGCCAAGATCGGCGGATGAACACTGAAGCTTTCTTT. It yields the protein CASSQDRRMNTEAFF.

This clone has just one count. The CDR3 spells CASSVTSGGYISYNEQFF. The CDR3, as DNA: TGTGCCAGCAGCGTAACTAGCGGGGGGTACATCTCTTACAATGAGCAGTTCTTC. The chain links TRBV9 to TRBJ2-1; 12 nucleotides align to TRBD2. Germline CDR1 reads SGDLS; CDR2 reads YYNGEE. This CDR3 contains 18 residues. V trimming: 1 base; J trimming: 4 bases; junction bases outside the gene matches: 9.

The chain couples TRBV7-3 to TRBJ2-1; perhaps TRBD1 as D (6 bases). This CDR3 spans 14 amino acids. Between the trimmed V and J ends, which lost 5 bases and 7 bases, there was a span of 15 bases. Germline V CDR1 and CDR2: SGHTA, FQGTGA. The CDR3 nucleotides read TGTGCCAGCAGCCTTTACAGGGAAGGGAATGAGCAGTTCTTC. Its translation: CASSLYREGNEQFF.

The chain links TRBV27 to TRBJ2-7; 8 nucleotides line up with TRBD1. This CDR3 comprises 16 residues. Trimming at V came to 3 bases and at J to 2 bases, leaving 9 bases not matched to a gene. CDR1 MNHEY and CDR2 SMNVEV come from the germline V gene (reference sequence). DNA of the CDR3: TGTGCCAGCAGTTTCCTCCGGACAGGGATCCCCTACGAGCAGTACTTC. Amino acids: CASSFLRTGIPYEQYF.

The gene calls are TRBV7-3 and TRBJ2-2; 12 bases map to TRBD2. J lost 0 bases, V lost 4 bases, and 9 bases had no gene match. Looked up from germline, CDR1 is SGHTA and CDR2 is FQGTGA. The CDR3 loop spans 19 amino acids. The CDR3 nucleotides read TGTGCCAGCAGCTCACTAAAGGGGACTAGCGGGCCGAACACCGGGGAGCTGTTTTTT. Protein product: CASSSLKGTSGPNTGELFF.

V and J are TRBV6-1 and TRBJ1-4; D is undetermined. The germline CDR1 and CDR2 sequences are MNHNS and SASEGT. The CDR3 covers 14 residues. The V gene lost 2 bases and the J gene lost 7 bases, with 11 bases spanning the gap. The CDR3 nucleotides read TGTGCCAGCAGTGAAAAAGGGAGTCGTGAAAAACTGTTTTTT. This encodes CASSEKGSREKLFF.

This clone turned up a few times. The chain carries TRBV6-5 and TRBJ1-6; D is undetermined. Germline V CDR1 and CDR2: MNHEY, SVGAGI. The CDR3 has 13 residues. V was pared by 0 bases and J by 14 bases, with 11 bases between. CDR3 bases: TGTGCCAGCAGTTACTCGAGTCGCGGGGCCCTCCACTTT. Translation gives CASSYSSRGALHF.

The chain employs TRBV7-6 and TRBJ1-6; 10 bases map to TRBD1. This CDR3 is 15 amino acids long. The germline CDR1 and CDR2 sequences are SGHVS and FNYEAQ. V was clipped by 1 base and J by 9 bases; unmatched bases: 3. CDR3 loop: CASSLGTGGGSPLHF. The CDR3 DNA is TGTGCCAGCAGCTTAGGGACAGGGGGGGGTTCACCCCTCCACTTT.

CDR3: CASSSTRGRVTEAFF. The CDR3 DNA reads TGTGCCAGCAGCTCTACACGGGGAAGGGTCACTGAAGCTTTCTTT. This chain links TRBV5-8 with TRBJ1-1; D remains unclear. CDR1 and CDR2 (germline): SGHTS, YDEGEE. V gave up 3 bases and J gave up 4 bases, with 16 bases separating them. The CDR3 spans 15 residues.

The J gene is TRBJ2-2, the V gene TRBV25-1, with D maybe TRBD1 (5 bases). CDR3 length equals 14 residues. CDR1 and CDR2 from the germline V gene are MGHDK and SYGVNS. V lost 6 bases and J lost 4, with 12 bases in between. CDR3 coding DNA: TGTGCCAGCAGGCCAGGGCTGGTCACCGGGGAGCTGTTTTTT. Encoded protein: CASRPGLVTGELFF.

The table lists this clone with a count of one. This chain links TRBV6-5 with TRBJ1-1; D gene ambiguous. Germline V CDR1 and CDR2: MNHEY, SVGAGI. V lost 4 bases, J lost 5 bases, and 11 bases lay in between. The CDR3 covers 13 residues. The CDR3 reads CASSLEGWTEAFF. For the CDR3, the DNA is TGTGCCAGCAGTTTGGAGGGATGGACTGAAGCTTTCTTT.

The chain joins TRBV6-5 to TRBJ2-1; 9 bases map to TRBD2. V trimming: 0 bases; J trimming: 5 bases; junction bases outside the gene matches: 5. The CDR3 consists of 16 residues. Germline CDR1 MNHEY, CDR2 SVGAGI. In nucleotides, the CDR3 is TGTGCCAGCAGTTACTCCGTAGCGGGGGCCAACAATGAGCAGTTCTTC. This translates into CASSYSVAGANNEQFF.

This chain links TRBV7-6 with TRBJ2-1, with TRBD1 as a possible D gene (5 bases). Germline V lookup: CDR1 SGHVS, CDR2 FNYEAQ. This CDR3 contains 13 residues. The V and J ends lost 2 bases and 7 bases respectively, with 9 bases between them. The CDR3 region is CASSLRRANEQFF. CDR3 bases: TGTGCCAGCAGCTTACGCAGGGCGAATGAGCAGTTCTTC.

The CDR3 here is CASKVTGGADYGYTF. CDR3 coding DNA: TGCGCCAGCAAAGTGACAGGGGGCGCTGACTATGGCTACACCTTC. The rearrangement uses TRBV5-1 and TRBJ1-2; TRBD1 matches 10 bases. The CDR3 consists of 15 residues. Germline V gene data show CDR1 as SGHRS and CDR2 as YFSETQ. V gave up 6 bases and J gave up 3 bases; unmatched junction bases: 8.

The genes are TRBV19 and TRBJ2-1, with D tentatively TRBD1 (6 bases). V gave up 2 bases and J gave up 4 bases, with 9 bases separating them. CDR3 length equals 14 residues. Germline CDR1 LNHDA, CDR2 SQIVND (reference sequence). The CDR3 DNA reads TGTGCCAGTAGTATACGGGACAATTACAATGAGCAGTTCTTC. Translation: CASSIRDNYNEQFF.

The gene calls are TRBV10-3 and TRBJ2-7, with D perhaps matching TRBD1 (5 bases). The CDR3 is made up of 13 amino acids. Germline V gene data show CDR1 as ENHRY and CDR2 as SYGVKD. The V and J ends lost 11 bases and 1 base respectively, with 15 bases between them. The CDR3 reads CACQGPGSYEQYF. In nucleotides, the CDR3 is TGTGCCTGTCAAGGGCCAGGGTCCTACGAGCAGTACTTC.

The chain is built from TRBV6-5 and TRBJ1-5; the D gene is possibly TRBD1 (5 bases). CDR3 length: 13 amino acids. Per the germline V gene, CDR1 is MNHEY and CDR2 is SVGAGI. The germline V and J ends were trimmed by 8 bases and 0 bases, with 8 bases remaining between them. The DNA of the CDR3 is TGTGCCAGCGGCAGGGCTAGCAATCAGCCCCAGCATTTT. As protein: CASGRASNQPQHF.

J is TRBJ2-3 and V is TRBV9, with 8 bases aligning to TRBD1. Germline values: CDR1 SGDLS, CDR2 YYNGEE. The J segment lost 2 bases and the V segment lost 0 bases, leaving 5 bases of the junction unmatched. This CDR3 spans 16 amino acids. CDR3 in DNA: TGTGCCAGCAGCGTAGGGGGACAGGACTTCACAGATACGCAGTATTTT. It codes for CASSVGGQDFTDTQYF.

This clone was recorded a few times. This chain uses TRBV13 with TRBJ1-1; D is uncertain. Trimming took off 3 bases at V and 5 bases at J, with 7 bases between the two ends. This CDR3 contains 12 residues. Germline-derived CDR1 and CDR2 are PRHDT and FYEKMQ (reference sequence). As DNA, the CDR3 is TGTGCCAGCAGCTTCGGTCGGACTGAAGCTTTCTTT. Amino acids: CASSFGRTEAFF.

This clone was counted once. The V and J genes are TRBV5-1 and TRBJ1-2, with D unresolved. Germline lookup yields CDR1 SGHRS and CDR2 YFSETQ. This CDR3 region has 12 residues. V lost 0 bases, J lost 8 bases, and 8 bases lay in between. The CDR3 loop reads CASSLDFVGYTF. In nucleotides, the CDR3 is TGCGCCAGCAGCTTGGATTTCGTAGGCTACACCTTC. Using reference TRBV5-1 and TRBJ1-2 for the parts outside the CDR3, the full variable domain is KAGVTQTPRYLIKTRGQQVTLSCSPISGHRSVSWYQQTPGQGLQFLFEYFSETQRNKGNFPGRFSGRQFSNSRSEMNVSTLELGDSALYLCASSLDFVGYTFGSGTRLTVV.

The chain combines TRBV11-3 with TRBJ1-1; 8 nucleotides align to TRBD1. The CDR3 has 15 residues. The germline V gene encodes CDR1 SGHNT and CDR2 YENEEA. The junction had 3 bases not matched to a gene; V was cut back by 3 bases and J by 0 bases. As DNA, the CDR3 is TGTGCCAGCAGCTTGGGGACAGGATTGAACACTGAAGCTTTCTTT. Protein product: CASSLGTGLNTEAFF.

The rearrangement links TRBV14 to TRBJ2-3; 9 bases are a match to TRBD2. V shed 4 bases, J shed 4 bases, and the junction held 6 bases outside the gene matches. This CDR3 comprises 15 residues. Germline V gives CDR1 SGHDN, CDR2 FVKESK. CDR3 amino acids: CASSLGGGAPDTQYF. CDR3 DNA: TGTGCCAGCAGCCTAGGCGGGGGGGCACCAGATACGCAGTATTTT.

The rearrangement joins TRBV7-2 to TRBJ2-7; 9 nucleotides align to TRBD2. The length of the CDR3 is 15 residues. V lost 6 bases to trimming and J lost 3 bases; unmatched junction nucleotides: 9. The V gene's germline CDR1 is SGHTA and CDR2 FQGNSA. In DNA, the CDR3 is TGTGCCAGCAGGTGGGCTAGCGGGGCGAACTACGAGCAGTACTTC. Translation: CASRWASGANYEQYF.

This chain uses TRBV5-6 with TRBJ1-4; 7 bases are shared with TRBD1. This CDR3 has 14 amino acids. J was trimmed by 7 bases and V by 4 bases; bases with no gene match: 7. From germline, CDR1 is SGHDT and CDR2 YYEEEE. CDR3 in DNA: TGTGCCAGCAGCACGGGACAGTCGGTTGAAAAACTGTTTTTT. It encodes CASSTGQSVEKLFF.

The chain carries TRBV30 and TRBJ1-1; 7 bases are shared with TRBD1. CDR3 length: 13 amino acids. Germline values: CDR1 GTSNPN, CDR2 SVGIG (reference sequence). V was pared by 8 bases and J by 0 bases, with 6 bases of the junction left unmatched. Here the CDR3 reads CAQNRGMNTEAFF. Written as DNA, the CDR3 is TGTGCCCAAAACAGGGGCATGAACACTGAAGCTTTCTTT.

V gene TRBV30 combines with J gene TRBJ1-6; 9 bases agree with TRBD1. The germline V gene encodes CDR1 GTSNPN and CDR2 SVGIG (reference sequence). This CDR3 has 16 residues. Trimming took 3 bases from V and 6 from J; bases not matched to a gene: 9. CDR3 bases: TGTGCCTGGAGGGGCGGGTCGGGACAGGGTAATTCACCCCTCCACTTT. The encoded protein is CAWRGGSGQGNSPLHF.